Below are 7 T cell receptor beta chains sequenced from a single sample in a study of patients and donors after allogeneic stem cell transplantation (dated by TCRdb to about 2020). The library was produced with RT-PCR. Instrument on record: NextSeq 550. TCRdb handled the public reads itself, with Q25 trimming in fastp and clone calling in MiXCR, and kept productive beta chains. Entries that share a CDR3 protein sequence are merged under the most common genes and DNA. The sample table records around 150,000 distinct CDR3 sequences; about 36% of these occur just once. About 50% of the sample belongs to the ten largest clones. The material sequenced was blood, either unsorted or a sorted T cell fraction (not recorded which). The receptor set was obtained from a human donor who was either an allogeneic HSCT recipient or a stem cell or donor lymphocyte infusion donor (not recorded which). It is not recorded whose cells these are; they may come from a transplant donor.

This rearrangement joins TRBV29-1 to TRBJ1-2; no clear D. V lost 2 bases and J lost 1, with 11 bases in between. The CDR3 length is 14 residues. The V gene's germline CDR1 is SQVTM and CDR2 ANQGSEA. The CDR3 DNA reads TGCAGCGTTGAAACTTCGGGCGTTAACTATGGCTACACCTTC. This codes for CSVETSGVNYGYTF.

The chain recombines TRBV5-1 with TRBJ2-3, with TRBD2 matching over 10 bases. V trimming: 0 bases; J trimming: 2 bases; junction bases outside the gene matches: 3. The germline CDR1 and CDR2 sequences are SGHRS and YFSETQ. This CDR3 is 16 amino acids long. CDR3 region: CASSLATSGATDTQYF. The DNA of the CDR3 is TGCGCCAGCAGCTTGGCTACTAGCGGGGCCACAGATACGCAGTATTTT.

The gene calls are TRBV10-3 and TRBJ1-6; D call uncertain. Germline V CDR1 and CDR2: ENHRY, SYGVKD. The germline V and J ends were trimmed by 7 bases and 6 bases, with 10 bases remaining between them. This CDR3 is built from 13 residues. The DNA for the CDR3 is TGTGCCATCACCACTTCGACTAATTCACCCCTCCACTTT. Translated: CAITTSTNSPLHF.

The genes are TRBV29-1 and TRBJ2-1, with 10 bases that match TRBD1. The junction had 7 bases not matched to a gene; V was cut back by 8 bases and J by 3 bases. In germline, CDR1 is SQVTM, CDR2 ANQGSEA. This CDR3 has 14 amino acids. CDR3 sequence (DNA): TGCAGCCTTGCCGGGACAGGGGACTACAATGAGCAGTTCTTC. It encodes CSLAGTGDYNEQFF.

The chain uses TRBV6-1 and TRBJ2-7; D unresolved. The V gene lost 4 bases and the J gene lost 0 bases, with 7 bases spanning the gap. Germline loops: CDR1 MNHNS, CDR2 SASEGT. This CDR3 spans 13 amino acids. CDR3 sequence reads: CASSGLRSYEQYV. The DNA of the CDR3 is TGTGCCAGCAGTGGCTTGCGCTCCTACGAGCAGTACGTC.

This clonotype was found a few times. The gene calls are TRBV5-1 and TRBJ1-1, with D possibly TRBD1 on 5 matching bases. CDR1 SGHRS and CDR2 YFSETQ come from the germline V gene. The CDR3 consists of 16 residues. V dropped 2 bases and J dropped 6 bases, with 20 bases sitting between them. Written as DNA, the CDR3 is TGCGCCAGCAGCTTTGAACTCCCGGGGCGGGAAGCTGAAGCTTTCTTT. Amino acid sequence: CASSFELPGREAEAFF. Complete variable domain (other parts from reference TRBV5-1 and TRBJ1-1): KAGVTQTPRYLIKTRGQQVTLSCSPISGHRSVSWYQQTPGQGLQFLFEYFSETQRNKGNFPGRFSGRQFSNSRSEMNVSTLELGDSALYLCASSFELPGREAEAFFGQGTRLTVV.

The J gene is TRBJ1-5, the V gene TRBV28, with 8 bases identical to TRBD1. Looked up from germline, CDR1 is MDHEN and CDR2 is SYDVKM. The CDR3 is 17 residues long. V was pared by 4 bases and J by 6 bases, with 14 bases of the junction left unmatched. CDR3 loop: CASSSVNRGDWGQPQHF. In DNA, the CDR3 is TGTGCCAGCAGTTCAGTAAACAGGGGGGATTGGGGTCAGCCCCAGCATTTT.